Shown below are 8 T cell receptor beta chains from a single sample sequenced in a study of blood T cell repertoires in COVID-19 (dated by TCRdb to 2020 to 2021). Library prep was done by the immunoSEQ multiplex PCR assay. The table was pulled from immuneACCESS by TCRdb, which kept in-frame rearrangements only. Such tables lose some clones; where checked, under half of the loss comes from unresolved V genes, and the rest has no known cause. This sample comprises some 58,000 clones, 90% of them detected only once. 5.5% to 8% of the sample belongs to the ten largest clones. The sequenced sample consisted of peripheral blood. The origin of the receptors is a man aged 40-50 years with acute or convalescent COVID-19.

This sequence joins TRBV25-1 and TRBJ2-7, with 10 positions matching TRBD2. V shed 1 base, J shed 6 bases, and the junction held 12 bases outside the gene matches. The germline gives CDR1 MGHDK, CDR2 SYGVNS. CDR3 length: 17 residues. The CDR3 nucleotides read TGTGCCAGCAGTGAATTGGGGGAGCGGGAGGGCCATCGCGAGCAGTACTTC. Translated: CASSELGEREGHREQYF.

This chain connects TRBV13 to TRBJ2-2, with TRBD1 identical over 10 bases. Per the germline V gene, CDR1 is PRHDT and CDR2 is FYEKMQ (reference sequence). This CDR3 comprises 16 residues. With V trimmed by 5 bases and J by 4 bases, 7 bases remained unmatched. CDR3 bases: TGTGCCAGCAGCCCTCGACAGGGGGCAATCACCGGGGAGCTGTTTTTT. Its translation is CASSPRQGAITGELFF.

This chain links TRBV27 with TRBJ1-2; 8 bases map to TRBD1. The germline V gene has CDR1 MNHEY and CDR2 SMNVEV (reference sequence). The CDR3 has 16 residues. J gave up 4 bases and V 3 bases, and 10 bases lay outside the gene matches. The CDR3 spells CASSLGKQGGRYGYTF. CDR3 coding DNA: TGTGCCAGCAGTTTGGGTAAACAGGGGGGGCGCTATGGCTACACCTTC.

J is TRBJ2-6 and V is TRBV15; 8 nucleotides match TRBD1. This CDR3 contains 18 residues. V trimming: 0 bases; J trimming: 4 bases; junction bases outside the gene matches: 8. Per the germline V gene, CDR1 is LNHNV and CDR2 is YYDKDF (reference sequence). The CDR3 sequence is CATSRDHQGAVGANVLTF. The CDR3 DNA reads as TGTGCCACCAGCAGAGATCATCAGGGGGCAGTAGGGGCCAACGTCCTGACTTTC.

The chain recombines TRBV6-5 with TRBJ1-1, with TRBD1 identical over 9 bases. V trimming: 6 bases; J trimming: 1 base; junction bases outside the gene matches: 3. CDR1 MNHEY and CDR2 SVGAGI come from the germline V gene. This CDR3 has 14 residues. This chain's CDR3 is CASSLDRGNTEAFF. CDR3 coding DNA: TGTGCCAGCAGCCTGGACAGGGGGAACACTGAAGCTTTCTTT.

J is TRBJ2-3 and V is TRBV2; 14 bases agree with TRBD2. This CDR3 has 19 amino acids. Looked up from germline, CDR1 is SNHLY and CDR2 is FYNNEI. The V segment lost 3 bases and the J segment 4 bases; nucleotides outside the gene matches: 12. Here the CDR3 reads CASSDWPGLAGVEADTQYF. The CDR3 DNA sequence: TGTGCCAGCAGTGACTGGCCGGGACTAGCGGGAGTAGAGGCAGATACGCAGTATTTT.

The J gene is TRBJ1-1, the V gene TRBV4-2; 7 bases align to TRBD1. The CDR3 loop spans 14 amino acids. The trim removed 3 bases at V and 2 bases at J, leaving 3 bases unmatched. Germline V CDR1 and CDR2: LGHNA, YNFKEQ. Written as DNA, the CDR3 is TGTGCCAGCAGCCACGGGACAGCAAACACTGAAGCTTTCTTT. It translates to CASSHGTANTEAFF.

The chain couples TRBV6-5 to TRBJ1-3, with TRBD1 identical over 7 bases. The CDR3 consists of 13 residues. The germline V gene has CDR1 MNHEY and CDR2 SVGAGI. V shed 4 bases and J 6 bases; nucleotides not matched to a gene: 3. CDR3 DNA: TGTGCCAGCAGTTTTGGACAGGAAAACACCATATATTTT. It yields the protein CASSFGQENTIYF.